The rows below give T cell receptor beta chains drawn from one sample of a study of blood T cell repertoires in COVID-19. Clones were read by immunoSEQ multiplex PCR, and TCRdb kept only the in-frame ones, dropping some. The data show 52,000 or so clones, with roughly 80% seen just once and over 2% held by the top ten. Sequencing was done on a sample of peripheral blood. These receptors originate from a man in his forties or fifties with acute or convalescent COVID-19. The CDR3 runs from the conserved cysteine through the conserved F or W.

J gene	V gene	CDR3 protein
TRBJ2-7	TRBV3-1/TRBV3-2	CASSPGVFGEQYF
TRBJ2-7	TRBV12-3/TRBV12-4	CASSLGTGYEQYF
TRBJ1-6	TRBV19	CASSSAEGNSPLHF
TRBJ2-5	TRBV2	CASSGSLAETQYF
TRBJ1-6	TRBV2	CASSGGPGQGMYNSPLHF
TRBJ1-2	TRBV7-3	CASSLVGTAFPYGYTF
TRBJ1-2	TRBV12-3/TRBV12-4	CASSGDRIYGYTF
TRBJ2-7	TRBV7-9	CASSQQVAYEQYF
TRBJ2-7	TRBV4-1	CASSNLLAGAHEQYF
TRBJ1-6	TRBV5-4	CASSLEQGAVALHF
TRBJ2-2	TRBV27	CASSIQQVTGELFF
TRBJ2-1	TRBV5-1	CASSFREGTYNEQFF
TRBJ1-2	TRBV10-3	CATDQGSGYTF
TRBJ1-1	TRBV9	CASSDLGGEAFF
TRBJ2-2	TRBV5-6	CASSLGLAGDTGELFF
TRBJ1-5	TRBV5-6	CASSPTGGWEPQHF
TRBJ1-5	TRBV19	CASSIGRRLGNQPQHF
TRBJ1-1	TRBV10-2	CASSLGGLGTEAFF
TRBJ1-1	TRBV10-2	CASSSGGEAFF
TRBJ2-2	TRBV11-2	CASSSLGWASGKNTGELFF
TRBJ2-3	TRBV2	CAQRGSSTDTQYF
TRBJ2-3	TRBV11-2	CASSLDARDTQYF
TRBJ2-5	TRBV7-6	CASSLGGVLAGGETQYF
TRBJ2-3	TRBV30	CAWSRGFTDTQYF
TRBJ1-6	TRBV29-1	CSVAGTGNSPLHF
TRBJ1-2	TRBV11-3	CASSLIAFRRETDGYTF
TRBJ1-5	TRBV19	CASSIGDRDQPQHF
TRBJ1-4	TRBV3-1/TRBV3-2	CASSQSDRVNEKLFF
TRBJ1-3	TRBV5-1	CASSLTGGLAGNTIYF
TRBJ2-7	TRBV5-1	CASSLTSGRRTYEQYF
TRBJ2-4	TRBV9	CASSVSPGANYIQYF
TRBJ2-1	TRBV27	CASSLAGGNNEQFF
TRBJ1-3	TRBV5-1	CASSLDGTGTSSGNTIYF
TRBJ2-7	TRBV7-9	CASSLATDEQYF
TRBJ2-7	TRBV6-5	CASSQDRYSYEQYF
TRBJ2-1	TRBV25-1	CASLKQENNEQFF
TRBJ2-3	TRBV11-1	CASSQEATLDTQYF
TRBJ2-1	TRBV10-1	CASSAYRDRALAGGLYNEQFF
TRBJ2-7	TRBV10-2	CASRKRGGDEQYF
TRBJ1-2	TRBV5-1	CASSLEGQGSYTF
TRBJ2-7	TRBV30	CAWSGGTGWYEQYF
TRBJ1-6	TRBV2	CASSGRTGSSYNSPLHF
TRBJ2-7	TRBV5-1	CASSLGQGAYEQYF
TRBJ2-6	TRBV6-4	CASSDSSGSGANVLTF
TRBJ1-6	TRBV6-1	CASSEGQGQPLHF
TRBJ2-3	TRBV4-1	CASSQGGGGDTQYF
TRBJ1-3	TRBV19	CASSTRSGNTIYF
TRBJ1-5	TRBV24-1	CATSETGTYNQPQHF
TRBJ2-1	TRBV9	CASSVEGAGLAGGSSYNEQFF
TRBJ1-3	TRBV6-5	CASRPTGGENTIYF
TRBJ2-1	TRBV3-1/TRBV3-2	CASSQRRAGTSGLSSYNEQFF